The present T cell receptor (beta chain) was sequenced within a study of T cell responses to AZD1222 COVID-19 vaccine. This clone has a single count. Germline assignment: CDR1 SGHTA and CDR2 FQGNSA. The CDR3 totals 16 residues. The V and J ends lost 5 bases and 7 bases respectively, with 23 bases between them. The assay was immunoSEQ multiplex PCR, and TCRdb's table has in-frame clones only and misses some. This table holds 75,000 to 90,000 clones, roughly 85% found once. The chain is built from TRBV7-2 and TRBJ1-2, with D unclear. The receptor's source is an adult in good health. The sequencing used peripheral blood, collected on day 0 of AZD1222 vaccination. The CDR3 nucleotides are TGTGCCAGCAGCAAAAACCAGGACGGCCAACAGTTTGGCTACACCTTC. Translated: CASSKNQDGQQFGYTF.